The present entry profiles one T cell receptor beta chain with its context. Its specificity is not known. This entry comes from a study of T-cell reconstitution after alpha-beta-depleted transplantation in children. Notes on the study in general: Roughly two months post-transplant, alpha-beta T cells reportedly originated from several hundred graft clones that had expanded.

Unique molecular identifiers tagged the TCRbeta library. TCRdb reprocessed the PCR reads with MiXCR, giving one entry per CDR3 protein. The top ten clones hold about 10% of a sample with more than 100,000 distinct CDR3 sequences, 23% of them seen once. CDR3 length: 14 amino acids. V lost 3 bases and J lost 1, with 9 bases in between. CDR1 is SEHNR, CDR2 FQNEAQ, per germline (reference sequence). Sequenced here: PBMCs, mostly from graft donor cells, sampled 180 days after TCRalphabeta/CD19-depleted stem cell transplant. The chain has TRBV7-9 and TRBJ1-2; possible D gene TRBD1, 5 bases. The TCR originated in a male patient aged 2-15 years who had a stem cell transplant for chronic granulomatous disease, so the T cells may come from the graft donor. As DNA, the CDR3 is TGTGCCAGCAGCTTTGGAGGGGTTAACTATGGCTACACCTTC. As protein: CASSFGGVNYGYTF.